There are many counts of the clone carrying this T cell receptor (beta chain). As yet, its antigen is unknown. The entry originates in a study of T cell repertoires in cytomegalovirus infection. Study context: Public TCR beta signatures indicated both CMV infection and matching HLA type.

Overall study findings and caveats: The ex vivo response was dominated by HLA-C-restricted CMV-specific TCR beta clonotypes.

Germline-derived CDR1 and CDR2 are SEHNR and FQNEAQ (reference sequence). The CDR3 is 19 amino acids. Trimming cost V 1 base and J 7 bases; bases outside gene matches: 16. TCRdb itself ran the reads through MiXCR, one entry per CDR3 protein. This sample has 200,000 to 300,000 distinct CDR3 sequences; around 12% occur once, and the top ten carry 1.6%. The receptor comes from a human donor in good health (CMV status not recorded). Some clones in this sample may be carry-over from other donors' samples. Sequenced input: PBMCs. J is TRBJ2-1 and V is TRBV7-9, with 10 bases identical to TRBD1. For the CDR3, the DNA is TGTGCCAGCAGCTTAGGAGGGGACGTCCGGGACAGGGGCAGGAATGAGCAGTTCTTC. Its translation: CASSLGGDVRDRGRNEQFF.